Shown below are 10 T cell receptor beta chains from a single sample sequenced in a study of cytomegalovirus exposure and HLA in healthy donors. The PCR employed 60 Vbeta primers together with 13 Jbeta primers. Data came from immunoSEQ multiplex PCR; TCRdb stores just in-frame clones and leaves some out. The sample carries around 120,000 clones, about 82% recorded once. Sequenced sample: PBMCs. The receptor set was obtained from a boy younger than 18 in good health and CMV-seronegative.

V gene TRBV27 combines with J gene TRBJ1-1; a weak D match, TRBD1 (6 bases). The CDR3 covers 15 residues. Deletions cut 0 bases from V and 7 bases from J, with 15 bases between. Germline assignment: CDR1 MNHEY and CDR2 SMNVEV (reference sequence). CDR3 coding DNA: TGTGCCAGCAGTTTATCGCGGCAGGGGTACGGTGAAGCTTTCTTT. Protein sequence: CASSLSRQGYGEAFF.

The chain is built from TRBV5-1 and TRBJ2-1; D may be TRBD2 (6 bases). Germline CDR1 and CDR2: SGHRS and YFSETQ. The ends were cut back, 5 bases at V and 4 bases at J, with 22 bases in the middle. CDR3 length: 17 amino acids. For the CDR3, the DNA is TGCGCCAGCAGGAAGGGAGGACCCAGGAAAACATACAATGAGCAGTTCTTC. Amino acids: CASRKGGPRKTYNEQFF.

Concerning this clone itself: In the same sample, other DNA sequences code for this CDR3. The chain recombines TRBV19 with TRBJ1-4; tentative D call: TRBD1 (5 bases). The CDR3 covers 15 residues. The V gene's germline CDR1 is LNHDA and CDR2 SQIVND (reference sequence). The V end was cut by 3 bases, the J end by 5 bases, with 13 bases between. The CDR3 DNA sequence: TGTGCCAGTAGTATTCCGGGACTTTCGAATGAAAAACTGTTTTTT. Protein: CASSIPGLSNEKLFF.

This clone was observed once. The rearrangement joins TRBV7-6 to TRBJ1-3, with 7 bases fitting TRBD1. Unmatched junction bases numbered 10, after V lost 5 bases and J lost 0 bases. CDR1 and CDR2 from the germline V gene are SGHVS and FNYEAQ. The CDR3 has 17 residues. Written as DNA, the CDR3 is TGTGCCAGCAGCAAGGGACAGCCCAAACACTCTGGAAACACCATATATTTT. This sequence encodes CASSKGQPKHSGNTIYF. Full variable domain (missing parts from reference TRBV7-6 and TRBJ1-3): GAGVSQSPRYKVTKRGQDVALRCDPISGHVSLYWYRQALGQGPEFLTYFNYEAQQDKSGLPNDRFSAERPEGSISTLTIQRTEQRDSAMYRCASSKGQPKHSGNTIYFGEGSWLTVV.

The chain has TRBV28 and TRBJ1-1; D call uncertain. Trimming removed 7 bases at V and 1 base at J, with 7 bases between. CDR1 is MDHEN and CDR2 is SYDVKM in the germline V gene. CDR3 length equals 12 residues. In DNA, the CDR3 is TGTGCCAGCATTGGCGGGAACACTGAAGCTTTCTTT. As protein: CASIGGNTEAFF.

The chain recombines TRBV5-4 with TRBJ2-7; D might be TRBD2 (5 bases). CDR3 length equals 14 residues. Germline assignment: CDR1 SGHNT and CDR2 YYREEE (reference sequence). V lost 3 bases and J lost 0, with 10 bases in between. In DNA form, the CDR3 reads TGTGCCAGCAGCTCTGGACTTCCCTCCTACGAGCAGTACTTC. Translating gives CASSSGLPSYEQYF.

CDR3 loop: CASSSGQGADTQYF. DNA for the CDR3: TGCGCCAGCAGCTCGGGACAGGGGGCAGATACGCAGTATTTT. The genes are TRBV5-1 and TRBJ2-3, with 11 bases aligning to TRBD1. With 3 bases clipped from V and 4 bases from J, the junction kept 1 base outside the gene matches. Germline loops: CDR1 SGHRS, CDR2 YFSETQ. The CDR3 covers 14 residues. The full variable domain, with the rest looked up from reference TRBV5-1 and TRBJ2-3, is KAGVTQTPRYLIKTRGQQVTLSCSPISGHRSVSWYQQTPGQGLQFLFEYFSETQRNKGNFPGRFSGRQFSNSRSEMNVSTLELGDSALYLCASSSGQGADTQYFGPGTRLTVL.

The chain employs TRBV7-2 and TRBJ2-1; D gene unclear. The V gene lost 5 bases and the J gene lost 6 bases, with 11 bases spanning the gap. The CDR3 is 13 amino acids. Per germline, CDR1 SGHTA and CDR2 FQGNSA. CDR3 nucleotides: TGTGCCAGCAGCCCCAACTCCGTCAATGAGCAGTTCTTC. Its protein product is CASSPNSVNEQFF.

In this sample, this clone turned up once. This chain links TRBV2 with TRBJ2-3, with TRBD2 as a possible D gene (7 bases). Germline CDR1 is SNHLY and CDR2 is FYNNEI. This CDR3 region has 15 residues. V dropped 8 bases and J dropped 4 bases, with 19 bases sitting between them. The CDR3 DNA reads as TGTGCCAGCGGGACAAGCGGGATTAAAGCAGATACGCAGTATTTT. It yields the protein CASGTSGIKADTQYF.

J is TRBJ2-7 and V is TRBV6-6; TRBD2 aligns across 10 bases. The CDR3 sequence is 14 residues long. After removal of 6 bases from V and 6 bases from J, the junction contained 8 bases not matched to a gene. CDR1 MNHNY and CDR2 SVGAGI come from the germline V gene (reference sequence). In DNA form, the CDR3 reads TGTGCCAGCAGAGACGGACTAGCGGAGTTCGAGCAGTACTTC. This translates into CASRDGLAEFEQYF.